These 30 T cell receptor beta chains came from one sample sequenced in a study of cytomegalovirus exposure and HLA in healthy donors. The data were produced by immunoSEQ multiplex PCR, yet TCRdb's version contains in-frame clones alone and is incomplete. The sample carries around 70,000 clones, around 95% recorded once. The sample taken for sequencing was PBMCs. The receptor source for this set is a woman under 30 in good health and CMV-seropositive.

V gene TRBV9 combines with J gene TRBJ2-4, with D perhaps matching TRBD2 (7 bases). This CDR3 is built from 11 residues. CDR1 and CDR2 from the germline V gene are SGDLS and YYNGEE. Trimming pared 4 bases from V and 9 bases from J, leaving 8 bases between. The DNA for the CDR3 is TGTGCCAGCAGCAGGGGGGGCATTCAGTACTTC. It yields the protein CASSRGGIQYF.

J is TRBJ2-7 and V is TRBV19; D is unclear. CDR3 size: 12 residues. Trimming left V 1 base short and J 4 bases short, with 5 bases between. The germline CDR1 and CDR2 sequences are LNHDA and SQIVND (reference sequence). The CDR3 DNA reads as TGTGCCAGTAGTATAGGAGTTTACGAGCAGTACTTC. It yields the protein CASSIGVYEQYF.

This clone was detected only once. CDR3 residues: CASSLRARAQYF. As DNA, the CDR3 is TGTGCCAGCAGCCTCCGAGCGCGGGCGCAGTATTTT. The chain uses TRBV7-3 and TRBJ2-3; tentatively, D is TRBD2 (5 bases). Trimming removed 5 bases from V and 10 bases from J, with 13 bases in between. The CDR3 consists of 12 residues. The V gene's germline CDR1 is SGHTA and CDR2 FQGTGA. The whole variable domain, filled in from reference TRBV7-3 and TRBJ2-3, reads GAGVSQTPSNKVTEKGKYVELRCDPISGHTALYWYRQSLGQGPEFLIYFQGTGAADDSGLPNDRFFAVRPEGSVSTLKIQRTERGDSAVYLCASSLRARAQYFGPGTRLTVL.

The J gene is TRBJ2-5, the V gene TRBV30, with TRBD2 matching over 7 bases. With 8 bases clipped from V and 4 bases from J, the junction kept 4 bases outside the gene matches. The CDR3 sequence is 11 residues long. Looked up from germline, CDR1 is GTSNPN and CDR2 is SVGIG (reference sequence). This CDR3 reads CARGRGETQYF. As DNA, the CDR3 is TGTGCCCGAGGGAGGGGAGAGACCCAGTACTTC.

This chain uses TRBV4-2 with TRBJ1-1; 9 nucleotides match TRBD1. Losses at the gene ends were 6 bases for V and 2 bases for J; bases not matched to a gene: 10. The CDR3 has 16 amino acids. Germline values: CDR1 LGHNA, CDR2 YNFKEQ. The CDR3 nucleotides read TGTGCCAGCAGTTATGGGACAGGGATGGGAAACACTGAAGCTTTCTTT. It codes for CASSYGTGMGNTEAFF.

This chain uses TRBV19 with TRBJ2-1, with 12 bases aligning to TRBD2. The CDR3 length is 15 residues. V shed 4 bases and J 6 bases; nucleotides not matched to a gene: 4. From germline, CDR1 is LNHDA and CDR2 SQIVND (reference sequence). The CDR3 here is CASSTGTSGFNEQFF. For the CDR3, the DNA is TGTGCCAGTAGTACCGGGACTAGCGGGTTCAATGAGCAGTTCTTC.

The chain has TRBV11-2 and TRBJ2-5; TRBD2 aligns across 8 bases. Trimming cost V 4 bases and J 4 bases; bases outside gene matches: 14. This CDR3 contains 17 residues. Germline-derived CDR1 and CDR2 are SGHAT and FQNNGV. The CDR3 sequence is CASSSGSIAGWGETQYF. CDR3 in DNA: TGTGCCAGCAGCTCCGGGTCGATAGCGGGGTGGGGAGAGACCCAGTACTTC.

The chain employs TRBV2 and TRBJ2-1; 12 bases agree with TRBD1. The CDR3 has 15 amino acids. The germline V gene encodes CDR1 SNHLY and CDR2 FYNNEI. Trimming removed 6 bases from V and 5 bases from J; junction bases left unmatched: 5. Here the CDR3 DNA reads TGTGCCAGCAGGACCGGGACAGGGGGCCACAATGAGCAGTTCTTC. This encodes CASRTGTGGHNEQFF.

The chain is built from TRBV6-4 and TRBJ2-3; the match to TRBD2 covers 10 bases. The V segment lost 6 bases and the J segment 0 bases; nucleotides outside the gene matches: 9. The CDR3 consists of 17 residues. Germline loops: CDR1 MRHNA, CDR2 SNTAGT. The CDR3 region has the DNA TGTGCCAGCAGCAAGGGGACTAGCGACTCTAGCACAGATACGCAGTATTTT. It codes for CASSKGTSDSSTDTQYF.

The genes are TRBV30 and TRBJ2-1; TRBD1 matches at 8 bases. CDR1 and CDR2 (germline): GTSNPN, SVGIG (reference sequence). The CDR3 runs 15 residues. V shed 4 bases and J 9 bases; nucleotides not matched to a gene: 14. The CDR3 DNA sequence: TGTGCCTGGATCCCAGGGGCAGGGGGCCTGGGTGAGCAGTTCTTC. Encoded protein: CAWIPGAGGLGEQFF.

This chain links TRBV6-4 with TRBJ1-5; D may be TRBD1 (6 bases). V gave up 4 bases and J gave up 7 bases, with 17 bases separating them. The CDR3 totals 15 residues. Germline lookup yields CDR1 MRHNA and CDR2 SNTAGT. CDR3 sequence (DNA): TGTGCCAGCAGTGGAGCGACAGGAAGGTTGCAGCCCCAGCATTTT. Its translation is CASSGATGRLQPQHF.

The rearrangement joins TRBV4-3 to TRBJ2-3, with TRBD2 as a possible D gene (5 bases). The CDR3 loop spans 16 amino acids. The V gene's germline CDR1 is LGHNA and CDR2 YSLEER. Trimming removed 1 base from V and 0 bases from J, with 11 bases in between. The CDR3 DNA reads TGCGCCAGCAGCCAAGGGGGAGCCTATAGCACAGATACGCAGTATTTT. The encoded protein is CASSQGGAYSTDTQYF.

This sequence joins TRBV29-1 and TRBJ1-1; TRBD1 is a possible D gene (5 bases). Germline CDR1 reads SQVTM; CDR2 reads ANQGSEA. V was clipped by 0 bases and J by 2 bases, with 7 bases between them. The length of the CDR3 is 13 residues. The CDR3 nucleotides read TGCAGCGTTGAAGATCAGGGAAACACTGAAGCTTTCTTT. Encoded protein: CSVEDQGNTEAFF.

This chain links TRBV6-1 with TRBJ2-2, with TRBD1 matching 7 bases. Germline lookup yields CDR1 MNHNS and CDR2 SASEGT. Trimming took 4 bases from V and 7 from J; bases not matched to a gene: 9. The CDR3 runs to 15 residues. CDR3 nucleotide sequence: TGTGCCAGCAGTGCCGAGGGGACAGCGGTCGGGGAGCTGTTTTTT. As protein: CASSAEGTAVGELFF.

This clone was detected only a few times. The chain employs TRBV4-2 and TRBJ1-1; D is possibly TRBD1 (5 bases). The CDR3 totals 13 residues. Germline V gene sequence: CDR1 LGHNA, CDR2 YNFKEQ. With 0 bases removed from V and 5 bases from J, the gap between germline ends came to 7 bases. The CDR3 sequence is CASSQDGGTEAFF. The CDR3 nucleotides read TGTGCCAGCAGCCAAGATGGGGGGACTGAAGCTTTCTTT.

The V call is TRBV5-1, the J call TRBJ2-7, with TRBD1 identical over 7 bases. Trimming cost V 4 bases and J 2 bases; bases outside gene matches: 12. Germline-derived CDR1 and CDR2 are SGHRS and YFSETQ. The CDR3 consists of 16 residues. CDR3 bases: TGCGCCAGCAGCGCCCCTTCCGGGACAGATACCTACGAGCAGTACTTC. This gives the protein CASSAPSGTDTYEQYF.

The V gene is TRBV15, the J gene TRBJ1-5; possible D gene TRBD1, 5 bases. CDR1 LNHNV and CDR2 YYDKDF come from the germline V gene (reference sequence). The CDR3 spans 15 residues. V dropped 0 bases and J dropped 7 bases, with 13 bases sitting between them. DNA of the CDR3: TGTGCCACCAGCAGAGAGCTCAGGGCGTTGCAGCCCCAGCATTTT. This codes for CATSRELRALQPQHF.

This chain connects TRBV5-1 to TRBJ2-3; a possible D gene is TRBD2 (6 bases). Trimming cost V 0 bases and J 3 bases, with 14 bases left between them. CDR1 is SGHRS, CDR2 YFSETQ, per germline. This CDR3 has 16 amino acids. Here the CDR3 DNA reads TGCGCCAGCAGCTTGGGGGCGGGGAGTGTTACAGATACGCAGTATTTT. This encodes CASSLGAGSVTDTQYF.

The chain employs TRBV27 and TRBJ2-1; 7 nucleotides match TRBD2. The germline CDR1 and CDR2 sequences are MNHEY and SMNVEV (reference sequence). The CDR3 sequence is 13 residues long. The V gene end was trimmed by 5 bases and the J gene end by 7 bases; junction bases not matched to a gene: 5. In DNA form, the CDR3 reads TGTGCCAGCAGTGCTTCGGGGGGTAATGAGCAGTTCTTC. Its protein is CASSASGGNEQFF.

This chain uses TRBV7-2 with TRBJ2-7; 7 bases match TRBD1. CDR3 length: 16 amino acids. Trimming cost V 6 bases and J 7 bases; bases outside gene matches: 18. CDR1 SGHTA and CDR2 FQGNSA come from the germline V gene. The CDR3 here is CASSSAPRQGGWEQYF. The CDR3 DNA is TGTGCCAGCAGTTCCGCGCCGCGACAGGGCGGATGGGAGCAGTACTTC.

The V gene is TRBV30, the J gene TRBJ1-4; perhaps TRBD1 as D (6 bases). This CDR3 has 14 amino acids. V lost 4 bases and J 4 bases, leaving 13 bases between the germline ends. Germline V gene data show CDR1 as GTSNPN and CDR2 as SVGIG (reference sequence). The CDR3 spells CAWTRTASNEKLFF. CDR3 nucleotides: TGTGCCTGGACAAGGACAGCAAGTAATGAAAAACTGTTTTTT. Variable domain in full (rest from reference TRBV30 and TRBJ1-4): SQTIHQWPATLVQPVGSPLSLECTVEGTSNPNLYWYRQAAGRGLQLLFYSVGIGQISSEVPQNLSASRPQDRQFILSSKKLLLSDSGFYLCAWTRTASNEKLFFGSGTQLSVL.

CDR3 sequence (DNA): TGTGCCAGCAGTTCCTCTCGGGACACCATATATTTT. The encoded protein is CASSSSRDTIYF. The V call is TRBV7-9, the J call TRBJ1-3; D gene ambiguous. The ends were cut back, 6 bases at V and 8 bases at J, with 11 bases in the middle. CDR1 is SEHNR, CDR2 FQNEAQ, per germline (reference sequence). There are 12 residues in the CDR3. Full variable domain (remainder filled in from reference TRBV7-9 and TRBJ1-3): DTGVSQNPRHKITKRGQNVTFRCDPISEHNRLYWYRQTLGQGPEFLTYFQNEAQLEKSRLLSDRFSAERPKGSFSTLEIQRTEQGDSAMYLCASSSSRDTIYFGEGSWLTVV.

The V and J genes are TRBV5-1 and TRBJ2-7; 11 bases agree with TRBD1. Trimming at V came to 4 bases and at J to 2 bases, leaving 2 bases not matched to a gene. The germline CDR1 and CDR2 sequences are SGHRS and YFSETQ. The CDR3 has 14 residues. The DNA of the CDR3 is TGCGCCAGCAGCGGGACAGGGGGTGCCTACGAGCAGTACTTC. Protein sequence: CASSGTGGAYEQYF.

There are a few counts of this clone. The J gene is TRBJ1-6, the V gene TRBV30, with TRBD1 matching over 9 bases. In germline, CDR1 is GTSNPN, CDR2 SVGIG (reference sequence). The CDR3 has 19 residues. The V and J ends lost 0 bases and 1 base, in that order; junction bases with no gene match: 10. CDR3 loop: CAWSVHPRQGGSYNSPLHF. DNA for the CDR3: TGTGCCTGGAGTGTACATCCCCGACAGGGGGGGTCCTATAATTCACCCCTCCACTTT.

The CDR3 nucleotides read TGTGCCAGCAGCTTAGGCAGGGCGAACACCGGGGAGCTGTTTTTT. Its translation: CASSLGRANTGELFF. J is TRBJ2-2 and V is TRBV7-8; maybe TRBD1 (5 bases). Germline values: CDR1 SGHVS, CDR2 FQNEAQ. The CDR3 sequence is 15 residues long. V lost 1 base, J lost 0 bases, and 6 bases lay in between.

The chain has TRBV27 and TRBJ1-5; D is ambiguous. The CDR3 contains 13 residues. Germline assignment: CDR1 MNHEY and CDR2 SMNVEV (reference sequence). V gave up 5 bases and J gave up 4 bases, with 9 bases separating them. The CDR3 region has the DNA TGTGCCAGCAGTCTAACAGCTAATCAGCCCCAGCATTTT. Translation: CASSLTANQPQHF.

The chain joins TRBV7-9 to TRBJ1-4; D unresolved. This CDR3 has 15 amino acids. The germline V and J ends were trimmed by 2 bases and 2 bases, with 9 bases remaining between them. CDR1 SEHNR and CDR2 FQNEAQ come from the germline V gene (reference sequence). CDR3 in DNA: TGTGCCAGCAGCTTATCGGAGACGACTAATGAAAAACTGTTTTTT. It specifies CASSLSETTNEKLFF.

The genes are TRBV7-2 and TRBJ2-3, with a possible D match to TRBD1 (5 bases). This CDR3 is built from 13 residues. CDR1 is SGHTA and CDR2 is FQGNSA in the germline V gene. Between the trimmed V and J ends, which lost 5 bases and 2 bases, there was a span of 8 bases. The CDR3 sequence: CASSPGLTDTQYF. CDR3 DNA sequence: TGTGCCAGCAGCCCAGGGCTCACAGATACGCAGTATTTT.

V usage is TRBV11-2 and J usage is TRBJ2-3; weak D call: TRBD2 (5 bases). Germline assignment: CDR1 SGHAT and CDR2 FQNNGV. The CDR3 runs 15 residues. Deletions cut 5 bases from V and 0 bases from J, with 12 bases between. CDR3 region: CASSLRGISTDTQYF. The CDR3, as DNA: TGTGCCAGCAGCCTTAGAGGGATTAGCACAGATACGCAGTATTTT.

The chain uses TRBV11-2 and TRBJ2-7; weak D call: TRBD1 (6 bases). Trimming shortened V by 5 bases and J by 4 bases, and 12 bases separated the two germline ends. The CDR3 is 13 amino acids. Germline loops: CDR1 SGHAT, CDR2 FQNNGV. CDR3 sequence (DNA): TGTGCCAGCAGCCCTGGGACACTTTACGAGCAGTACTTC. This translates into CASSPGTLYEQYF.